This is a list of T cell receptor beta chains from one sample in a study of cytomegalovirus exposure and HLA in healthy donors. Sequencing was performed with immunoSEQ multiplex PCR; in TCRdb, only in-frame clones are kept and a portion is missing. The profile shows 150,000 to 200,000 clones, around 90% of them singletons. The sample consisted of PBMCs. Every receptor here comes from a boy between 2 and 10 years old in good health and CMV-seronegative. Both conserved end residues are part of each CDR3. Fields, in order: D gene, V gene, J gene, clone size, CDR3 DNA, CDR3 protein. D genes are given only for firm matches. The size entry is marked missing in some rows and otherwise reads once, few, many or a size class.

d_gene: NA; v_gene: TRBV27; j_gene: TRBJ1-5; abundance: NA; CDR3nt: TGTGCCAGCAGCTACCTCTCTGGGGGCAGGAATCAGCCCCAGCATTTT; CDR3aa: CASSYLSGGRNQPQHF
d_gene: TRBD1; v_gene: TRBV19; j_gene: TRBJ1-5; abundance: NA; CDR3nt: TGTGCCAGTTTACAGGGGTTGGATCAGCCCCAGCATTTT; CDR3aa: CASLQGLDQPQHF
d_gene: NA; v_gene: TRBV11-2; j_gene: TRBJ2-1; abundance: NA; CDR3nt: TGTGCCAGCAGCTTAGGTCAAGGGGGAGCAGGCTACAATGAGCAGTTCTTC; CDR3aa: CASSLGQGGAGYNEQFF
d_gene: NA; v_gene: TRBV7-9; j_gene: TRBJ2-3; abundance: NA; CDR3nt: TGTGCCAGCAGCTTACAGGGGATTGGAGCGGGGATAGCAGATACGCAGTATTTT; CDR3aa: CASSLQGIGAGIADTQYF
d_gene: NA; v_gene: TRBV14; j_gene: TRBJ1-1; abundance: NA; CDR3nt: TGTGCCAGCAGCCCTCGGGCGGGAACTGAAGCTTTCTTT; CDR3aa: CASSPRAGTEAFF
d_gene: TRBD2; v_gene: TRBV9; j_gene: TRBJ2-1; abundance: NA; CDR3nt: TGTGCCAGCAGCGATCCAGCGGGAGAGGTGCGGGATGAGCAGTTCTTC; CDR3aa: CASSDPAGEVRDEQFF
d_gene: NA; v_gene: TRBV28; j_gene: TRBJ2-2; abundance: NA; CDR3nt: TGTGCCAGCAGTTTTTCAGTAAACCTGAACACCGGGGAGCTGTTTTTT; CDR3aa: CASSFSVNLNTGELFF
d_gene: TRBD2; v_gene: TRBV5-1; j_gene: TRBJ2-7; abundance: NA; CDR3nt: TGCGCCAGCAGCCCGTGGGAGGGCCGCTCCTACGAGCAGTACTTC; CDR3aa: CASSPWEGRSYEQYF
d_gene: TRBD1; v_gene: TRBV27; j_gene: TRBJ2-3; abundance: NA; CDR3nt: TGTGCCAGCACCTGGGGGACAGGGGGCTGGGATACGCAGTATTTT; CDR3aa: CASTWGTGGWDTQYF
d_gene: TRBD2; v_gene: TRBV14; j_gene: TRBJ2-2; abundance: once; CDR3nt: TGTGCCAGCAGCCAAGTAGCGGGAGTTGCCGGGGAGCTGTTTTTT; CDR3aa: CASSQVAGVAGELFF
d_gene: TRBD1; v_gene: TRBV5-4; j_gene: TRBJ1-1; abundance: NA; CDR3nt: TGTGCCAGCAGCTCGGGGACAGGGACCACTGAAGCCTTCTTT; CDR3aa: CASSSGTGTTEAFF
d_gene: TRBD2; v_gene: TRBV6-1; j_gene: TRBJ2-4; abundance: NA; CDR3nt: TGTGCCAGCAGTGAAGCAGGGCTAGCGGGGGGAGCCAAAAACATTCAGTACTTC; CDR3aa: CASSEAGLAGGAKNIQYF
d_gene: TRBD2; v_gene: TRBV7-2; j_gene: TRBJ2-2; abundance: NA; CDR3nt: TGTGCCAGCAGCAGACTAGCGGGGGGGCCCGGGGAGCTGTTTTTT; CDR3aa: CASSRLAGGPGELFF
d_gene: TRBD1; v_gene: TRBV11-2; j_gene: TRBJ2-1; abundance: NA; CDR3nt: TGTGCCAGCAGCTCGGGGGACAGGGGCTACGGTCGGGGTGAGCAGTTCTTC; CDR3aa: CASSSGDRGYGRGEQFF
d_gene: TRBD2; v_gene: TRBV10-1; j_gene: TRBJ2-3; abundance: NA; CDR3nt: TGCGCCAGCAGTGAGGGACTAGCGGGGGCCTCGAAGTATTTT; CDR3aa: CASSEGLAGASKYF
d_gene: TRBD1; v_gene: TRBV7-8; j_gene: TRBJ1-1; abundance: NA; CDR3nt: TGTGCCAGCAGCTCGACAGGACAGGGGGGTGAAGCTTTCTTT; CDR3aa: CASSSTGQGGEAFF
d_gene: TRBD2; v_gene: TRBV6-4; j_gene: TRBJ2-7; abundance: NA; CDR3nt: TGTGCCAGCAGTGTAGCGGGAGGTAGCTACGAGCAGTACTTC; CDR3aa: CASSVAGGSYEQYF
d_gene: NA; v_gene: TRBV19; j_gene: TRBJ1-2; abundance: once; CDR3nt: TGTGCCAGTAGGACAGCACCTACCCGTAACTATGGCTACACCTTC; CDR3aa: CASRTAPTRNYGYTF
d_gene: NA; v_gene: TRBV28; j_gene: TRBJ1-2; abundance: few; CDR3nt: TGTGCCAGCCGGACAGCCTTAGTTGGCTACACCTTC; CDR3aa: CASRTALVGYTF
d_gene: NA; v_gene: TRBV7-2; j_gene: TRBJ2-1; abundance: NA; CDR3nt: TGTGCCAGCAGCCCGGGAACTACCGCTTACAATGAGCAGTTCTTC; CDR3aa: CASSPGTTAYNEQFF
d_gene: NA; v_gene: TRBV28; j_gene: TRBJ1-3; abundance: NA; CDR3nt: TGTGCCAGCAGTTTATATCTTAGCTCTGGAAACACCATATATTTT; CDR3aa: CASSLYLSSGNTIYF
d_gene: TRBD2; v_gene: TRBV6-1; j_gene: TRBJ2-1; abundance: NA; CDR3nt: TGTGCCAGCAGTGACTTAGCGGGAGGAAGCTCCTACAATGAGCAGTTCTTC; CDR3aa: CASSDLAGGSSYNEQFF
d_gene: NA; v_gene: TRBV5-4; j_gene: TRBJ1-1; abundance: NA; CDR3nt: TGTGCCAGCAGCTTGATTCCGACTGAAGCTTTCTTT; CDR3aa: CASSLIPTEAFF
d_gene: NA; v_gene: TRBV6-5; j_gene: TRBJ1-1; abundance: NA; CDR3nt: TGTGCCAGCAGTGAATTTGGGGGGACTGAAGCTTTCTTT; CDR3aa: CASSEFGGTEAFF
d_gene: TRBD2; v_gene: TRBV28; j_gene: TRBJ2-7; abundance: once; CDR3nt: TGTGCCAGCAGTTGGGTTCGCGGGGGACTTAGATACTACGAGCAGTACTTC; CDR3aa: CASSWVRGGLRYYEQYF
d_gene: TRBD2; v_gene: TRBV29-1; j_gene: TRBJ2-1; abundance: NA; CDR3nt: TGCAGCGTCGGGGGGAAGGCGAGCTCCTACAATGAGCAGTTCTTC; CDR3aa: CSVGGKASSYNEQFF
d_gene: NA; v_gene: TRBV5-5; j_gene: TRBJ1-2; abundance: once; CDR3nt: TGTGCCAGCAGCTTGTCGCGGGCCGACTTTCTGGGGGGCTACACCTTC; CDR3aa: CASSLSRADFLGGYTF